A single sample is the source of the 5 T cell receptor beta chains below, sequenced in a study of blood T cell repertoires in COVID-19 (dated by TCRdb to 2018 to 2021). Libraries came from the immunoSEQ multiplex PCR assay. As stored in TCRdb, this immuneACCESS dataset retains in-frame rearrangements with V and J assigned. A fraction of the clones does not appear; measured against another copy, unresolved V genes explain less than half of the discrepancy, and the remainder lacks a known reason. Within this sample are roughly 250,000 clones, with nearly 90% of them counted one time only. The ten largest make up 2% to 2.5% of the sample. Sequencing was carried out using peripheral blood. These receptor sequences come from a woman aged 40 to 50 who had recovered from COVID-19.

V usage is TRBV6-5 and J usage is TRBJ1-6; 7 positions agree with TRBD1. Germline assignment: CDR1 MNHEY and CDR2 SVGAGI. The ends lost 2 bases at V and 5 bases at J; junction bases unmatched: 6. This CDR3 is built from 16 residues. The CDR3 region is CASSYRTGNHNSPLHF. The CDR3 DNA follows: TGTGCCAGCAGTTACCGGACAGGCAATCATAATTCACCCCTCCACTTT.

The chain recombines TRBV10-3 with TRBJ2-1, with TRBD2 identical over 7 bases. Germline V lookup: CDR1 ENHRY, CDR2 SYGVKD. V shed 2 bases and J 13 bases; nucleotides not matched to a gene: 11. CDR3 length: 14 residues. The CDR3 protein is CAISEPGGGREQFF. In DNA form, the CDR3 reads TGTGCCATCAGTGAGCCAGGTGGTGGGAGGGAACAGTTCTTC.

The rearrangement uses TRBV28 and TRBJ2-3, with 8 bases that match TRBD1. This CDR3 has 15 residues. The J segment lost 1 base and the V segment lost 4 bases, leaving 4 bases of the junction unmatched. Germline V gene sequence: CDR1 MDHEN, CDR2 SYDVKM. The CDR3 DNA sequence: TGTGCCAGCAGTTCACGACAGGGGCGCACAGATACGCAGTATTTT. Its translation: CASSSRQGRTDTQYF. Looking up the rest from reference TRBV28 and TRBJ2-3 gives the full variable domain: DVKVTQSSRYLVKRTGEKVFLECVQDMDHENMFWYRQDPGLGLRLIYFSYDVKMKEKGDIPEGYSVSREKKERFSLILESASTNQTSMYLCASSSRQGRTDTQYFGPGTRLTVL.

The CDR3 nucleotides are TGTGCCAGCAGTCCCCCGGGACTAGCGGGAAAGATGGTAGTCGAGCAGTACTTC. It encodes CASSPPGLAGKMVVEQYF. The chain joins TRBV6-2 or TRBV6-3 to TRBJ2-7, with 13 bases lining up with TRBD2. Germline V lookup: CDR1 MNHEY, CDR2 SVGEGT. This CDR3 is built from 18 residues. Trimming removed 5 bases from V and 6 bases from J; junction bases left unmatched: 16.

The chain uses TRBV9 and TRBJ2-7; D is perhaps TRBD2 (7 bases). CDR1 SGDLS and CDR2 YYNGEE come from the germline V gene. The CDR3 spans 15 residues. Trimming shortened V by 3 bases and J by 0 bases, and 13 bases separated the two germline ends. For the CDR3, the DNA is TGTGCCAGCAGCGCCGGACTAGGGGGCTCCTACGAGCAGTACTTC. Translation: CASSAGLGGSYEQYF.